The sequence of this TCR beta chain was determined in a study of blood T cell repertoires in COVID-19. Here immunoSEQ multiplex PCR was the method, and the copy in TCRdb shows in-frame clones only, minus some. The table lists approximately 490,000 clones, approximately 90% of them singletons, with 0.65% to 0.9% in the top ten. Cohorts were assigned according to the clinical history that participants reported. Trimming shortened V by 2 bases and J by 6 bases, and 10 bases separated the two germline ends. This CDR3 has 13 residues. Germline CDR1 and CDR2: KGHSH and LQKENI. The origin of this receptor is a woman younger than 35 who had recovered from COVID-19. V usage is TRBV18 and J usage is TRBJ1-1, with D hard to call. Material: PBMCs or T cells enriched from blood (not recorded which). CDR3 nucleotide sequence: TGTGCCAGCTCACCATCTGCAACACCTGAAGCTTTCTTT. This gives the protein CASSPSATPEAFF.